The 30 T cell receptor beta chains below come from one sample, sequenced in a study of blood T cell repertoires in COVID-19. Data came from immunoSEQ multiplex PCR; TCRdb stores just in-frame clones and leaves some out. In the table there are about 180,000 clones, approximately 90% of which are singletons. The specimen sequenced was peripheral blood. Receptor source: a woman aged 25-40 years with acute or convalescent COVID-19.

The table lists this clone with a count of one. This rearrangement joins TRBV2 to TRBJ2-3; 9 bases are shared with TRBD2. Germline CDR1 is SNHLY and CDR2 is FYNNEI. The CDR3 covers 12 residues. V was pared by 6 bases and J by 15 bases, with 10 bases of the junction left unmatched. CDR3 residues: CASSPSGRNEYF. The CDR3 DNA reads TGTGCCAGCAGCCCGAGCGGGAGGAATGAATATTTT.

The chain links TRBV7-9 to TRBJ2-3; possibly TRBD1 for D (5 bases). Germline V lookup: CDR1 SEHNR, CDR2 FQNEAQ (reference sequence). The V gene lost 2 bases and the J gene lost 6 bases, with 9 bases spanning the gap. CDR3 length: 13 residues. CDR3 bases: TGTGCCAGCAGCTTATTGGCAGGGGATACGCAGTATTTT. It codes for CASSLLAGDTQYF.

This chain uses TRBV30 with TRBJ2-6, with a possible D match to TRBD1 (5 bases). Trimming removed 5 bases at V and 0 bases at J, with 20 bases between. The CDR3 consists of 18 residues. The V gene's germline CDR1 is GTSNPN and CDR2 SVGIG (reference sequence). The CDR3: CAWGVGLGGDSGANVLTF. CDR3 sequence (DNA): TGTGCCTGGGGGGTGGGGCTTGGTGGGGACTCTGGGGCCAACGTCCTGACTTTC.

This clone has only one observation. V usage is TRBV28 and J usage is TRBJ2-1, with TRBD2 matching over 10 bases. From germline, CDR1 is MDHEN and CDR2 SYDVKM. With 8 bases clipped from V and 3 bases from J, the junction kept 7 bases outside the gene matches. This CDR3 contains 15 residues. The CDR3 DNA reads as TGTGCCAGCCGATTAGCGGGAGGTCTCTACAATGAGCAGTTCTTC. The encoded protein is CASRLAGGLYNEQFF.

The chain uses TRBV30 and TRBJ1-4, with TRBD1 as a possible D gene (5 bases). The length of the CDR3 is 12 residues. Trimming took off 7 bases at V and 8 bases at J, with 14 bases between the two ends. Germline V gene data show CDR1 as GTSNPN and CDR2 as SVGIG (reference sequence). The CDR3 sequence is CAFDSKIEKLFF. In DNA, the CDR3 is TGTGCCTTTGACAGTAAGATAGAAAAACTGTTTTTT.

The J gene is TRBJ1-1, the V gene TRBV28; 8 nucleotides line up with TRBD1. V lost 9 bases and J lost 4; bases outside the gene matches: 4. The CDR3 length is 12 residues. Germline V gene lookup returns CDR1 MDHEN and CDR2 SYDVKM. CDR3 protein: CASRQGFTEAFF. CDR3 DNA: TGTGCCAGTCGACAGGGGTTCACTGAAGCTTTCTTT.

The chain carries TRBV5-1 and TRBJ2-1; 9 nucleotides match TRBD2. V lost 1 base, J lost 7 bases, and 9 bases stayed unmatched. CDR1 and CDR2 (germline): SGHRS, YFSETQ. The CDR3 totals 16 residues. As DNA, the CDR3 is TGCGCCAGCAGCTTGACCAGAAGCGGGAGGTTGAATGAGCAGTTCTTC. Its translation is CASSLTRSGRLNEQFF.

The sample holds many counts of this clone. The chain is built from TRBV19 and TRBJ2-1; 9 positions match TRBD1. J lost 5 bases, V lost 7 bases, and 6 bases had no gene match. The CDR3 sequence is 14 residues long. CDR1 is LNHDA, CDR2 SQIVND, per germline (reference sequence). In nucleotides, the CDR3 is TGTGCCAGTACGAGGACAGGGGAGAACAATGAGCAGTTCTTC. The encoded protein is CASTRTGENNEQFF.

As for this clone: One end of the junction does not line up with germline, which may come from a read error. The chain carries TRBV7-6 and TRBJ2-7; 8 bases match TRBD2. The V gene's germline CDR1 is SGHVS and CDR2 FNYEAQ. The CDR3 has 15 residues. This CDR3 reads CASSSGTSGSSEQYF. CDR3 bases: TGTGCCAGCAGCTCGGGGACTAGTGGTTCCTCCGAGCAGTACTTC.

The gene calls are TRBV18 and TRBJ2-7; a weak D match, TRBD1 (6 bases). With 2 bases removed from V and 3 bases from J, the gap between germline ends came to 11 bases. This CDR3 region has 14 residues. Looked up from germline, CDR1 is KGHSH and CDR2 is LQKENI. The DNA for the CDR3 is TGTGCCAGCTCACCAGGGGGACACAACTACGAGCAGTACTTC. Translating it yields CASSPGGHNYEQYF.

The chain employs TRBV30 and TRBJ2-5; D remains ambiguous. Per the germline V gene, CDR1 is GTSNPN and CDR2 is SVGIG (reference sequence). This CDR3 spans 12 amino acids. V gave up 4 bases and J gave up 5 bases, with 11 bases separating them. Written as DNA, the CDR3 is TGTGCCTGGACCTCCCTGTCGGAGACCCAGTACTTC. Its protein is CAWTSLSETQYF.

The chain carries TRBV18 and TRBJ2-1; 8 bases line up with TRBD1. The CDR3 covers 16 residues. The J segment lost 4 bases and the V segment lost 1 base, leaving 6 bases of the junction unmatched. Germline V gene lookup returns CDR1 KGHSH and CDR2 LQKENI. This CDR3 is CASSPQGQANYNEQFF. In nucleotides, the CDR3 is TGTGCCAGCTCACCACAGGGACAGGCGAATTACAATGAGCAGTTCTTC.

J is TRBJ1-1 and V is TRBV6-1; 8 bases align to TRBD1. This CDR3 comprises 14 residues. The junction had 3 bases not matched to a gene; V was cut back by 5 bases and J by 1 base. The germline V gene encodes CDR1 MNHNS and CDR2 SASEGT. The CDR3 here is CASSSTGENTEAFF. In DNA form, the CDR3 reads TGTGCCAGCAGTTCGACAGGGGAGAACACTGAAGCTTTCTTT.

The chain combines TRBV11-2 with TRBJ1-4; D not resolved. V was trimmed by 0 bases and J by 13 bases, leaving 9 bases between them. Germline V CDR1 and CDR2: SGHAT, FQNNGV. This CDR3 contains 12 residues. The CDR3 DNA is TGTGCCAGCAGCTTAGAACGTAGTAGACTGTTTTTT. Protein sequence: CASSLERSRLFF.

The chain carries TRBV28 and TRBJ2-7; 10 bases map to TRBD2. V dropped 7 bases and J dropped 3; count of bases not matched to a gene: 6. CDR3 length: 14 residues. Germline V gives CDR1 MDHEN, CDR2 SYDVKM. The CDR3 DNA reads TGTGCCAGCAAAGCGGGAGGGCCCGTCTACGAGCAGTACTTC. Translated: CASKAGGPVYEQYF.

The chain recombines TRBV19 with TRBJ1-5, with D uncertain. Per germline, CDR1 LNHDA and CDR2 SQIVND (reference sequence). This CDR3 is 15 amino acids long. Trimming cost V 1 base and J 0 bases, with 7 bases left between them. The CDR3, as DNA: TGTGCCAGTAGTATAGTGCGGGATAGCAATCAGCCCCAGCATTTT. Translation: CASSIVRDSNQPQHF.

The J gene is TRBJ2-7, the V gene TRBV14, with D maybe TRBD1 (5 bases). CDR3 length: 14 amino acids. The V end lost 2 bases, the J end lost 5 bases, and 13 bases lay between the germline ends. CDR1 and CDR2 from the germline V gene are SGHDN and FVKESK. CDR3 loop: CASSQPGFEDEQYF. The CDR3 DNA is TGTGCCAGCAGCCAACCAGGGTTTGAGGACGAGCAGTACTTC.

This clone has a handful of counts. This chain links TRBV9 with TRBJ2-6; TRBD1 aligns across 10 bases. The V gene end was trimmed by 4 bases and the J gene end by 0 bases; junction bases not matched to a gene: 4. CDR1 is SGDLS, CDR2 YYNGEE, per germline. There are 17 residues in the CDR3. The CDR3 region has the DNA TGTGCCAGCAGCCCCCGGACAGGGGGCTCTGGGGCCAACGTCCTGACTTTC. Translated, it gives CASSPRTGGSGANVLTF.

V and J are TRBV5-1 and TRBJ2-7; D might be TRBD2 (5 bases). Germline V gene lookup returns CDR1 SGHRS and CDR2 YFSETQ. This CDR3 is built from 13 residues. Trimming removed 0 bases at V and 6 bases at J, with 10 bases between. In nucleotides, the CDR3 is TGCGCCAGCAGCTTGGAGCTAGCTCGCGAGCAGTACTTC. This encodes CASSLELAREQYF.

This chain connects TRBV4-2 to TRBJ2-5; D is possibly TRBD2 (5 bases). Trimming took off 3 bases at V and 5 bases at J, with 13 bases between the two ends. There are 14 residues in the CDR3. Germline V gene data show CDR1 as LGHNA and CDR2 as YNFKEQ. The CDR3 coding sequence is TGTGCCAGCAGCCACGACGAGGCGGGCGAGACCCAGTACTTC. Its protein product is CASSHDEAGETQYF.

This rearrangement joins TRBV2 to TRBJ2-2; 7 positions match TRBD2. The CDR3 consists of 15 residues. CDR1 is SNHLY and CDR2 is FYNNEI in the germline V gene. The trim removed 7 bases at V and 1 base at J, leaving 6 bases unmatched. CDR3 sequence reads: CASMPGGGNTGELFF. CDR3 nucleotides: TGTGCCAGCATGCCGGGAGGCGGGAACACCGGGGAGCTGTTTTTT.

In regard to this clone: The same CDR3 can be traced to other DNA sequences in this sample. The chain employs TRBV4-2 and TRBJ2-3; D unresolved. The germline V gene encodes CDR1 LGHNA and CDR2 YNFKEQ. CDR3 length equals 12 residues. The V and J ends lost 0 bases and 8 bases respectively, with 6 bases between them. For the CDR3, the DNA is TGTGCCAGCAGCCAAGAGCGTGGTACGCAGTATTTT. Its protein product is CASSQERGTQYF.

The rearrangement links TRBV2 to TRBJ2-7; a weak D match, TRBD2 (6 bases). V was clipped by 2 bases and J by 0 bases, with 8 bases between them. There are 14 residues in the CDR3. Germline CDR1 is SNHLY and CDR2 is FYNNEI. The CDR3: CASSEHGSSYEQYF. The CDR3 nucleotides read TGTGCCAGCAGTGAACACGGGAGCTCCTACGAGCAGTACTTC.

The chain couples TRBV18 to TRBJ2-1; maybe TRBD1 (5 bases). This CDR3 is built from 14 residues. Per the germline V gene, CDR1 is KGHSH and CDR2 is LQKENI. Trimming removed 8 bases from V and 10 bases from J, with 21 bases in between. This CDR3 is CASVGAIGPTEQFF. The CDR3 DNA sequence: TGTGCCAGCGTAGGGGCAATTGGACCGACAGAGCAGTTCTTC.

DNA of the CDR3: TGTGCCAGCAGTATAACACCAGATACGCAGTATTTT. Its protein product is CASSITPDTQYF. The genes are TRBV5-5 and TRBJ2-3; no clear D gene. With 5 bases removed from V and 4 bases from J, the gap between germline ends came to 8 bases. Germline CDR1 SGHKS, CDR2 YYEKEE (reference sequence). The CDR3 extends over 12 amino acids.

This chain joins TRBV19 and TRBJ1-2; no firm D call. V lost 6 bases and J 8 bases, leaving 16 bases between the germline ends. Germline loops: CDR1 LNHDA, CDR2 SQIVND (reference sequence). The CDR3 covers 13 residues. As DNA, the CDR3 is TGTGCCAGTAGCCTAAGAGGGCCATCCGGCTACACCTTC. This gives the protein CASSLRGPSGYTF.

This sequence joins TRBV18 and TRBJ1-5, with a tentative D call TRBD1 (6 bases). V was trimmed by 2 bases and J by 7 bases, leaving 15 bases between them. CDR3 length: 15 amino acids. CDR1 is KGHSH, CDR2 LQKENI, per germline. The CDR3 sequence: CASSPFGQGPQPQHF. CDR3 DNA: TGTGCCAGCTCACCATTTGGGCAGGGGCCCCAGCCCCAGCATTTT.

V gene TRBV11-2 combines with J gene TRBJ1-4, with D perhaps matching TRBD1 (5 bases). The CDR3 loop spans 14 amino acids. Germline assignment: CDR1 SGHAT and CDR2 FQNNGV. Trimming left V 6 bases short and J 8 bases short, with 16 bases between. Here the CDR3 reads CASSWGTTVEKLFF. The CDR3 DNA sequence: TGTGCCAGCAGTTGGGGGACTACTGTCGAAAAACTGTTTTTT.

This rearrangement joins TRBV25-1 to TRBJ1-4; 10 bases line up with TRBD1. Germline V CDR1 and CDR2: MGHDK, SYGVNS. This CDR3 spans 15 amino acids. V dropped 6 bases and J dropped 8; count of bases not matched to a gene: 9. This CDR3 is CASSEAGTGVEKLFF. The CDR3 bases are TGTGCCAGCAGCGAGGCCGGGACAGGGGTGGAAAAACTGTTTTTT.

This clone was seen a few times. The CDR3 protein is CASSDGDRGLNQPQHF. CDR3 in DNA: TGTGCCAGCAGTGACGGAGACAGGGGGCTGAATCAGCCCCAGCATTTT. V gene TRBV28 combines with J gene TRBJ1-5, with 10 bases identical to TRBD1. The germline gives CDR1 MDHEN, CDR2 SYDVKM. Unmatched junction bases numbered 8, after V lost 5 bases and J lost 4 bases. The CDR3 runs to 16 residues.